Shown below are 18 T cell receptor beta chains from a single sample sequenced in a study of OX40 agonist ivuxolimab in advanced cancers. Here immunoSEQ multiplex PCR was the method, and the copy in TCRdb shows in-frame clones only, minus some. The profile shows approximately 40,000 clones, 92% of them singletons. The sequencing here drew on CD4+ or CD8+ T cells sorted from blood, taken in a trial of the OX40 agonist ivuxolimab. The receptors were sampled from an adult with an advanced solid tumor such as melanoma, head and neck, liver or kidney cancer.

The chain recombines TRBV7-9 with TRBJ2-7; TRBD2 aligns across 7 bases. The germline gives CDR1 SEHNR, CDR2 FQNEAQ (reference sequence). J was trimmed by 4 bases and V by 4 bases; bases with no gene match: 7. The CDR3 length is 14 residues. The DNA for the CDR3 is TGTGCCAGCAGCTCAGGACTAGATGGGTACGAGCAGTACTTC. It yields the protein CASSSGLDGYEQYF.

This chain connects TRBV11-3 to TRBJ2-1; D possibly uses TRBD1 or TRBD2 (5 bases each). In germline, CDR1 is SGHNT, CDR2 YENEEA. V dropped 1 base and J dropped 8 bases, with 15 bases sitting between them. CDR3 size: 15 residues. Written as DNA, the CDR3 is TGTGCCAGCAGCTTAGGTGTTGCAGGGAGTCATGAGCAGTTCTTC. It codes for CASSLGVAGSHEQFF.

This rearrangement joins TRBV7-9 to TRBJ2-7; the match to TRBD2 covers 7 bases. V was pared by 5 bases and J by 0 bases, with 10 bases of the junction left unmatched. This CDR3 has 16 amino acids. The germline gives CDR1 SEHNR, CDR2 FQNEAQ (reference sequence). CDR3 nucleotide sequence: TGTGCCAGCAGCCAACCTACTAGCGACCCCTCCTACGAGCAGTACTTC. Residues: CASSQPTSDPSYEQYF.

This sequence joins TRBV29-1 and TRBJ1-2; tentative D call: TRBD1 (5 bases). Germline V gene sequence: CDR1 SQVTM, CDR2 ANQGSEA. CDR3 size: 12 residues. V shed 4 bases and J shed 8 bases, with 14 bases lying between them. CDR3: CSVVRQGGGYTF. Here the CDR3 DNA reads TGCAGCGTTGTAAGGCAGGGAGGAGGCTACACCTTC. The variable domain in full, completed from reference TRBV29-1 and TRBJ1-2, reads SAVISQKPSRDICQRGTSLTIQCQVDSQVTMMFWYRQQPGQSLTLIATANQGSEATYESGFVIDKFPISRPNLTFSTLTVSNMSPEDSSIYLCSVVRQGGGYTFGSGTRLTVV.

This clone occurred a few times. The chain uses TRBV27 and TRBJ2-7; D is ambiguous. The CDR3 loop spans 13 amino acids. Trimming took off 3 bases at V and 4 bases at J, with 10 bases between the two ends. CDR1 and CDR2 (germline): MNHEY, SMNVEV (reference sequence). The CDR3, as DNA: TGTGCCAGCAGTTTTTCCGCCCGTTACGAGCAGTACTTC. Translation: CASSFSARYEQYF.

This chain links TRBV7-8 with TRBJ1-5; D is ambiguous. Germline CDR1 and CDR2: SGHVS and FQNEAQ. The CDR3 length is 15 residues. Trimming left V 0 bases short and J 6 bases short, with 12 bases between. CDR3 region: CASSLARQIGQPQHF. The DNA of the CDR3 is TGTGCCAGCAGCTTAGCCAGACAAATAGGTCAGCCCCAGCATTTT. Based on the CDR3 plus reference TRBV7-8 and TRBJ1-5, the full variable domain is GAGVSQSPRYKVAKRGQDVALRCDPISGHVSLFWYQQALGQGPEFLTYFQNEAQLDKSGLPSDRFFAERPEGSVSTLKIQRTQQEDSAVYLCASSLARQIGQPQHFGDGTRLSIL.

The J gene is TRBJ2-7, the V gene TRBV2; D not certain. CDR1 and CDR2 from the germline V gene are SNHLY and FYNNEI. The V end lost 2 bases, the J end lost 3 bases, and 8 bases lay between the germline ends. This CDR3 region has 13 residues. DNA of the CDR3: TGTGCCAGCAGTGAACAGGTACACTACGAGCAGTACGTC. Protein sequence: CASSEQVHYEQYV.

CDR3 coding DNA: TGTGCCAGCAGCTCGGGGCGGGGCAGAAATCAGCCCCAGCATTTT. It codes for CASSSGRGRNQPQHF. This chain links TRBV5-6 with TRBJ1-5, with D tentatively TRBD1 (5 bases). Germline V lookup: CDR1 SGHDT, CDR2 YYEEEE. Trimming took off 3 bases at V and 4 bases at J, with 14 bases between the two ends. This CDR3 is 15 amino acids long.

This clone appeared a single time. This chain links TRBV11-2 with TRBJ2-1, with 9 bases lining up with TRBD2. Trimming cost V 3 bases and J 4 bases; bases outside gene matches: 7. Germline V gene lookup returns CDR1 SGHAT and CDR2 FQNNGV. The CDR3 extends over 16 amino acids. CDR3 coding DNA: TGTGCCAGCAGCTTTCCGACTAGCGGAACATACAATGAGCAGTTCTTC. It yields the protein CASSFPTSGTYNEQFF.

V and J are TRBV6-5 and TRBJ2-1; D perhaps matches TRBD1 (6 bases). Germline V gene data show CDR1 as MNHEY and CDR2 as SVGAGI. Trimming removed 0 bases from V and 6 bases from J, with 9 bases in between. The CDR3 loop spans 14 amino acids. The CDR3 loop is CASSYSQGLNEQFF. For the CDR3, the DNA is TGTGCCAGCAGTTACTCGCAGGGGCTCAATGAGCAGTTCTTC.

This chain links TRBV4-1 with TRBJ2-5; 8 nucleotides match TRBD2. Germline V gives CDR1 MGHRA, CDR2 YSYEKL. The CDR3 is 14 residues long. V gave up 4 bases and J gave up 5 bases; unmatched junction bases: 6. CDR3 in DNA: TGCGCCAGCAGCCCCGTGACGGGGGGGGAGACCCAGTACTTC. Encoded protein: CASSPVTGGETQYF.

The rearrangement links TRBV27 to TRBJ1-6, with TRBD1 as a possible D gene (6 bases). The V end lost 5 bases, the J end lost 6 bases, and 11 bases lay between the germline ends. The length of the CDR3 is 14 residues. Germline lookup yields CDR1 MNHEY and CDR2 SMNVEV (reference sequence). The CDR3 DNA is TGTGCCAGCAGTATCGGGACACTTAATTCACCCCTCCACTTT. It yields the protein CASSIGTLNSPLHF.

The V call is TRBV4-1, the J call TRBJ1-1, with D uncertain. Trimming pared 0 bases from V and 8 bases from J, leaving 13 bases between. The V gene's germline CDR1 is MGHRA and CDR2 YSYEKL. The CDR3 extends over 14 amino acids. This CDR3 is CASSQDLLPTEAFF. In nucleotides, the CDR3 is TGCGCCAGCAGCCAAGATCTTCTCCCGACGGAAGCTTTCTTT.

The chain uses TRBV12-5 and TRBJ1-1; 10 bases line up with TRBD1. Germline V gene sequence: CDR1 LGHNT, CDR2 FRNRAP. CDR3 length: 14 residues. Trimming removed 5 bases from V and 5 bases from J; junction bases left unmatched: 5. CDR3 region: CASGGGTGETEAFF. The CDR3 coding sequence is TGTGCTAGTGGTGGAGGGACAGGGGAAACTGAAGCTTTCTTT.

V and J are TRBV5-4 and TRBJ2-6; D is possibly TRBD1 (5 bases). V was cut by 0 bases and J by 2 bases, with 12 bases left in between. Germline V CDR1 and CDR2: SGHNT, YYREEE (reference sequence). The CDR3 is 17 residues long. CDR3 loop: CASSLAMGLPGANVLTF. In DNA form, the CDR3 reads TGTGCCAGCAGCTTGGCCATGGGGCTTCCTGGGGCCAACGTCCTGACTTTC.

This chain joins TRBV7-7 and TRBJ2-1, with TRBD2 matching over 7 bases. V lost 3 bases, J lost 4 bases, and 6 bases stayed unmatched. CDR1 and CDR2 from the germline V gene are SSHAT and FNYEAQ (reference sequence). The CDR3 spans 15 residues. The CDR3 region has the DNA TGTGCCAGCAGCTTCGGCCTAGCGGAATACAATGAGCAGTTCTTC. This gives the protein CASSFGLAEYNEQFF.

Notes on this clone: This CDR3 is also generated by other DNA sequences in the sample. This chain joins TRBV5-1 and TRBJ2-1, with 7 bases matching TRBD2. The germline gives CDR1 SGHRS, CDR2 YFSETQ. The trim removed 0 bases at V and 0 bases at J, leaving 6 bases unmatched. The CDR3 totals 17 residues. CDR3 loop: CASSLEASGSSYNEQFF. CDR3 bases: TGCGCCAGCAGCTTGGAGGCTAGCGGATCCTCCTACAATGAGCAGTTCTTC.

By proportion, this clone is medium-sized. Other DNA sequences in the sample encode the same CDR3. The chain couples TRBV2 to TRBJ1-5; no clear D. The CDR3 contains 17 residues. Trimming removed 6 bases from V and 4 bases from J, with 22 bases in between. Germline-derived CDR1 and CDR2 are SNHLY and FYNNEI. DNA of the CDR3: TGTGCCAGCAGCTACCCGGCTGACGGCACCCTTAATCAGCCCCAGCATTTT. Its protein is CASSYPADGTLNQPQHF.